This T cell receptor (beta chain) was documented in a study of shared clonotypes between healthy human individuals (dated by TCRdb to about 2020). About the investigation overall: A couple of women and three men aged 18 to 49 years were included in the cohort. For each donor, CD4 naive and CD4 memory were each given three plates, CD8 naive was given two plates, and CD8 memory was given one plate. To estimate repertoire size and how much clonotype sharing occurs between individuals, the study deeply sequenced the blood TCR repertoires of 4 to 6 healthy adults. To increase sequencing depth and limit assay-specific biases, different laboratories used diverse techniques to prepare libraries and sequence TCR repertoires. Per donor, leukapheresis produced somewhere between about 0.9 and 10 billion PBMCs.

The V end loses 8 bases and the J end loses 2 bases, and a stretch of 9 bases separates them. Its CDR3 holds 12 amino acids, cysteine through phenylalanine. Only CDR3 DNA remains: 36 bases, in frame from the first base. CDR1 and CDR2 (MNHNY, SVGAGI) derive from the germline V gene (reference sequence). This clone was counted a single time. Its antigen has not been determined. No much larger clone is present one base from it, and per-base qualities are unavailable. Using the deep immunoSEQ assay, TCR CDR3 regions were amplified from genomic DNA by multiplex PCR. Genomic DNA extracted from each cell subset was distributed evenly over all wells of several immunoSEQ 96-well plates, and each plate served as one replicate. For sorted subsets, around 0.2 ug of genomic DNA, equivalent to some 33,000 T cell genomes, went into each replicate PCR. Purified libraries were quantified with a Qubit 3.0 fluorometer, sized on a Bioanalyzer 2100, and re-quantified with the KAPA Library Quantification kit. Every immunoSEQ 96-well plate was sequenced on a dedicated single-read 150-cycle Illumina NextSeq 550 flow cell. As for the authors' bioinformatics: Because the immunoSEQ output held only junctional sequences and lacked quality scores, the filtering could not match the filtering applied to full-length reads. To assign V/J genes and CDR3, sequences were annotated using PyIR, a Python wrapper for IgBLAST v1.9, with IMGT germline references. Reads with weak V/J assignments (E-value above 1e-6), missing CDR3, stop codons, out-of-frame junctions, or ambiguous translated residues were removed. A V3J clonotype was defined by an identical inferred V gene, J gene, and CDR3 amino acid sequence. Percentage overlap between repertoires was calculated by dividing the number of shared unique clonotypes by the size of the smaller repertoire. Repertoire richness was assessed with RTK rarefaction, the Chao1 estimator, and Recon v2.1 estimates of unobserved clonotypes. OLGA was used to compute generation probabilities for all TCRbeta clonotypes that the gDNA method yielded from a handful of donors. The clones in this table, taken by TCRdb from immuneACCESS, are in-frame only. Not every clone is retained; where verified, under half of the shortfall comes from an unresolved V gene, and the cause of the rest is unknown. From that table come the V and J calls and clone size; the DNA was used to work out D and trimming. The sample contains more than 1.2 million clones, just under 99% of them found a single time. Around 0.33% of the sample is taken by the ten largest.

The paper's findings and limits, for the study overall: Across four donors, around 5% of naive CD4, roughly 3.5% of naive CD8, 2.3% of memory CD4, and 0.3% to 0.45% of memory CD8 clonotypes were shared. Sampling was limited to blood, and TCR repertoires in tissue likely differ from TCR repertoires in blood. Naive subsets generally had larger estimated clonotype richness than memory subsets did. Pairwise subsampling indicated that sequencing depth was expected to affect the degree of clonotype sharing among donors. Because the study included a small number of donors, the genetic and exposure-history diversity represented was limited. Incomplete sequencing was indicated by rarefaction of sorted-subset datasets, despite the large sequencing depth. Compared with non-shared clonotypes, clonotypes shared by all four sorted-subset donors had higher generation probabilities.

The donors were healthy, HIV-negative adults with no recently reported acute infections or vaccinations. Every donor was a Caucasian adult living in Nashville, Tennessee, USA. Magnetic negative selection was used to enrich CD4+ T cells, after which naive cells were positively selected on CD45RA and the negative fraction became the memory subset. Blood was collected by leukapheresis, and PBMCs were isolated by Ficoll-Histopaque density gradient centrifugation and then cryopreserved in liquid nitrogen vapor phase. Analytical flow cytometry was used to check the purity and quantity of every magnetically sorted T cell population. From each sorted fraction, genomic DNA was isolated and quantified by UV absorbance on a Nanodrop 2000c.

The sequencing input was naive CD4+ T cells sorted from blood. The cell subset or site tag for this specimen amounts to: CD45RA+ positively selected. The sequence came from a man aged 30-40 years in good health. The rearrangement combines TRBV6-6 with TRBJ1-2, with no confidently assigned D gene. CDR3 protein: CASLDRNYGYTF. In nucleotides, the sequence is TGTGCCAGCCTTGACCGAAACTATGGCTACACCTTC.